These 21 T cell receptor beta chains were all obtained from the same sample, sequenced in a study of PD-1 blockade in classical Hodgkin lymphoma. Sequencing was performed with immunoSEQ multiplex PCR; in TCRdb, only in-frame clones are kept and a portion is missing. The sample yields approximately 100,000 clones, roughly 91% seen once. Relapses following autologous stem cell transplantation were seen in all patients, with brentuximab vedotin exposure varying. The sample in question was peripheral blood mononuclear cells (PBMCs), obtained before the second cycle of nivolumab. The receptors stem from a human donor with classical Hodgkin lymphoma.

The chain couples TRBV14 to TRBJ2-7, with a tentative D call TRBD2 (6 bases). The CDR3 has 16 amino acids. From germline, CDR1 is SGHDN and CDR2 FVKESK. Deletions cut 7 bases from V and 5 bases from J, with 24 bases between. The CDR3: CASNIGGDRTTHEQYF. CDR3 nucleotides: TGTGCCAGCAATATAGGCGGGGACCGGACGACCCACGAGCAGTACTTC.

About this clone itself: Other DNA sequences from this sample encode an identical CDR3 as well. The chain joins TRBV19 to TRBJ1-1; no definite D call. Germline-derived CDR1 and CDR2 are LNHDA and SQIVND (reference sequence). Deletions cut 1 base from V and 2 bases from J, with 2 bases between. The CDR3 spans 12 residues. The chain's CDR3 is CASSIGNTEAFF. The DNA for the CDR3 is TGTGCCAGTAGTATAGGCAACACTGAAGCTTTCTTT.

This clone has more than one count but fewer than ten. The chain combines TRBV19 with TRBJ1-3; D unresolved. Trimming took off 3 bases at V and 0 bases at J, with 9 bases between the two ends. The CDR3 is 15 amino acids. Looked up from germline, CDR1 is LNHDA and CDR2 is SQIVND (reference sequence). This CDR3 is CASSIHEGSGNTIYF. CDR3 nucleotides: TGTGCCAGTAGTATCCACGAGGGCTCTGGAAACACCATATATTTT.

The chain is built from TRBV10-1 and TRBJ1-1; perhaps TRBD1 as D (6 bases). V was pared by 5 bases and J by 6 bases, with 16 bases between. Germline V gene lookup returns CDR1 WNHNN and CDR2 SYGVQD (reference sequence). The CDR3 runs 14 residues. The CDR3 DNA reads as TGCGCCAGCAGTTCTCACAGGGACCGGGCTGAAGCTTTCTTT. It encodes CASSSHRDRAEAFF.

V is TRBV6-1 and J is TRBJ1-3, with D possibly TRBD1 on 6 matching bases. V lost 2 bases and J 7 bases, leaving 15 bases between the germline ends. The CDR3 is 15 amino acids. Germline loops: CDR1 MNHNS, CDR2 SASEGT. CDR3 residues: CASSESRGLENTIYF. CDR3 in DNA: TGTGCCAGCAGTGAATCCAGGGGATTAGAGAACACCATATATTTT.

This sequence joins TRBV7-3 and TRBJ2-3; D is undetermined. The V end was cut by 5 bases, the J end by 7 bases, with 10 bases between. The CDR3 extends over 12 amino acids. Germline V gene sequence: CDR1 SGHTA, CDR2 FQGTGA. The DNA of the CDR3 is TGTGCCAGCAGCCATCCTGGGCATACGCAGTATTTT. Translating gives CASSHPGHTQYF.

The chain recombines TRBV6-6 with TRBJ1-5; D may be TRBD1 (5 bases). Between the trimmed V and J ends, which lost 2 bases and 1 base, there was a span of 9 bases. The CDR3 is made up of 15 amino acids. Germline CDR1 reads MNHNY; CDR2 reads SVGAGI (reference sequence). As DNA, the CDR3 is TGTGCCAGCAGTTACGAGGGGTTAAGCAATCAGCCCCAGCATTTT. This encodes CASSYEGLSNQPQHF.

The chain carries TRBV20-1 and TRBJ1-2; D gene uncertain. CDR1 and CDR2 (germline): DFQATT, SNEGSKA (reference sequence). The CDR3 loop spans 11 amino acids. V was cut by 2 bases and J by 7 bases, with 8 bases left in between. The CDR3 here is CSARFRGGYTF. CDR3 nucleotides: TGCAGTGCTAGATTCCGGGGTGGCTACACCTTC.

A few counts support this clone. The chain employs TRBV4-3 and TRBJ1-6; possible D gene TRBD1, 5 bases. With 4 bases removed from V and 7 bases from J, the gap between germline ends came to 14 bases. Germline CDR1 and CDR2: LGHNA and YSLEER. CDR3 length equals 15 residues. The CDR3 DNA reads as TGCGCCAGCAGCCCCATGGGGGGGAGGAATTCACCCCTCCACTTT. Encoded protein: CASSPMGGRNSPLHF.

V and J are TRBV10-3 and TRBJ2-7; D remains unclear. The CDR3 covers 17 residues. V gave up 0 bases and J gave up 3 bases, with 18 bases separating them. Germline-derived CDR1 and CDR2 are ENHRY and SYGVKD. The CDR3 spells CAISESSMRTSHYEQYF. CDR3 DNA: TGTGCCATCAGTGAGTCGAGCATGCGGACGTCTCACTACGAGCAGTACTTC.

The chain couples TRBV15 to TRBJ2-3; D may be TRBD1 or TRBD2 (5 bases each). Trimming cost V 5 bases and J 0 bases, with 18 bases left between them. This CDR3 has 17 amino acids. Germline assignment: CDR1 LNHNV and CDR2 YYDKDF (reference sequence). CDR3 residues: CATSVAPPWGSTDTQYF. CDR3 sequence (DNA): TGTGCCACCAGCGTAGCCCCACCGTGGGGGAGCACAGATACGCAGTATTTT.

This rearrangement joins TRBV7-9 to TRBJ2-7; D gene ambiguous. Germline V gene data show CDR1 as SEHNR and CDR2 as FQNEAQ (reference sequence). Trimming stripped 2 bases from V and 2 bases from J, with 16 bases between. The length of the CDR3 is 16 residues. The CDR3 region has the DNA TGTGCCAGCAGCTTAAGGGCGGCTAGACAAACCTACGAGCAGTACTTC. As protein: CASSLRAARQTYEQYF.

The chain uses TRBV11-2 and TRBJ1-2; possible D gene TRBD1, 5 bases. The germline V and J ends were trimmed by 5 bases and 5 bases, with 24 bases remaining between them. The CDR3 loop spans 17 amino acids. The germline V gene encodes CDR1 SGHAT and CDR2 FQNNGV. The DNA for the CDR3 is TGTGCCAGCAGCATCATAAAACGGAGCAGGGAAGGATATGGCTACACCTTC. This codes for CASSIIKRSREGYGYTF.

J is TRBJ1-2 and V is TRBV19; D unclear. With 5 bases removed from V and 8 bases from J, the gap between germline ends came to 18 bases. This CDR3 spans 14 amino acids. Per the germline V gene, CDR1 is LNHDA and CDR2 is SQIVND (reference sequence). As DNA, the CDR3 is TGTGCCAGTAGTCCCCCCACGCAGGTTGAGGGCTACACCTTC. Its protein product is CASSPPTQVEGYTF.

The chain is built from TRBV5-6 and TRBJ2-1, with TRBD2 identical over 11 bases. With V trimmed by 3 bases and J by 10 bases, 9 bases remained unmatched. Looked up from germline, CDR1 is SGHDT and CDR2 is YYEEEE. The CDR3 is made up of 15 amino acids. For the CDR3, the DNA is TGTGCCAGCAGCTCACTAGCGGGGGCTGGATGGGAGCAGTTCTTC. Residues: CASSSLAGAGWEQFF.

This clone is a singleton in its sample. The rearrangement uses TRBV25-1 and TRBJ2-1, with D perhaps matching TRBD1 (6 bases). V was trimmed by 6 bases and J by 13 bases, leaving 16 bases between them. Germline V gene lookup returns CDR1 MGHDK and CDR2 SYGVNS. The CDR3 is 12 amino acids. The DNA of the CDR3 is TGTGCCAGCAGGGGGGCGGGCGAACTTCAGTTCTTC. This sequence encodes CASRGAGELQFF.

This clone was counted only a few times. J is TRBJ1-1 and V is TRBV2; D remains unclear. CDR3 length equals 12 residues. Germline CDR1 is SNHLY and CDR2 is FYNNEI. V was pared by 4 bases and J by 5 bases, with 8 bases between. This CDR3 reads CASSADTTEAFF. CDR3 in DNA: TGTGCCAGCAGTGCTGACACTACTGAAGCTTTCTTT. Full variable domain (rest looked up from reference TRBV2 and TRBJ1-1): EPEVTQTPSHQVTQMGQEVILRCVPISNHLYFYWYRQILGQKVEFLVSFYNNEISEKSEIFDDQFSVERPDGSNFTLKIRSTKLEDSAMYFCASSADTTEAFFGQGTRLTVV.

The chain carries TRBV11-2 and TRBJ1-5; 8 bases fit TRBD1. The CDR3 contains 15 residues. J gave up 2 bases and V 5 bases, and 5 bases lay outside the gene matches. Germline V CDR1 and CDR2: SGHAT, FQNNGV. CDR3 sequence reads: CASSNGQGGNQPQHF. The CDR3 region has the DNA TGTGCCAGCAGCAACGGACAGGGAGGCAATCAGCCCCAGCATTTT. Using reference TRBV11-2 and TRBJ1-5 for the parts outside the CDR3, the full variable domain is EAGVAQSPRYKIIEKRQSVAFWCNPISGHATLYWYQQILGQGPKLLIQFQNNGVVDDSQLPKDRFSAERLKGVDSTLKIQPAKLEDSAVYLCASSNGQGGNQPQHFGDGTRLSIL.

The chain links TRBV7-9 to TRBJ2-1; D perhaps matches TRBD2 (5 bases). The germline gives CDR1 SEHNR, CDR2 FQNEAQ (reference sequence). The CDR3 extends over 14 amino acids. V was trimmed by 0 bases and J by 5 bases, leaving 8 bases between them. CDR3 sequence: CASSLASRDNEQFF. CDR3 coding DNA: TGTGCCAGCAGCTTAGCATCGAGGGACAATGAGCAGTTCTTC.

CDR3 bases: TGTGCCAGCACCATTGGCAGGGGATCCCAAGATACGCAGTATTTT. It yields the protein CASTIGRGSQDTQYF. This sequence joins TRBV27 and TRBJ2-3; possibly TRBD1 for D (6 bases). The CDR3 loop spans 15 amino acids. Trimming stripped 7 bases from V and 5 bases from J, with 19 bases between. Germline CDR1 and CDR2: MNHEY and SMNVEV (reference sequence).

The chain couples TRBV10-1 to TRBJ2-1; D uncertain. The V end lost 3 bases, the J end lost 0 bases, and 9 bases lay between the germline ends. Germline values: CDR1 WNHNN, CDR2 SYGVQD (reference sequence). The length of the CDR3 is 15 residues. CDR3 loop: CASSDGVSSYNEQFF. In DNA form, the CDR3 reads TGCGCCAGCAGTGATGGGGTTAGCTCCTACAATGAGCAGTTCTTC.